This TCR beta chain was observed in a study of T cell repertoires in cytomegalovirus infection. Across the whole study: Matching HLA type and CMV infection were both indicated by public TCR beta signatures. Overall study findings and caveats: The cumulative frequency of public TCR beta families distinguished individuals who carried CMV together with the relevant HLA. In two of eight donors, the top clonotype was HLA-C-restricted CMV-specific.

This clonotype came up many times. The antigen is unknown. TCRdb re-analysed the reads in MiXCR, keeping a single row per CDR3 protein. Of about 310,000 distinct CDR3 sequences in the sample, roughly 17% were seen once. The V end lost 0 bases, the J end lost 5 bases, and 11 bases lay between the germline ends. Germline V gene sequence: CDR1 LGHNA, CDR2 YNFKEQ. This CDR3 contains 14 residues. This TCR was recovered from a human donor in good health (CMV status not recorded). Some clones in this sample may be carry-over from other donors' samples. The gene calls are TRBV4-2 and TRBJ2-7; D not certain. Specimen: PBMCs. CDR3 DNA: TGTGCCAGCAGCCAAGAACTCAGCACAAACGAGCAGTACTTC. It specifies CASSQELSTNEQYF.